The sequence of this T cell receptor (beta chain) was determined in a study of blood T cell repertoires in COVID-19. Germline V CDR1 and CDR2: KGHSH, LQKENI. J lost 5 bases, V lost 3 bases, and 4 bases had no gene match. This CDR3 spans 15 amino acids. Categorization into cohorts depended on clinical history that participants reported. Sequencing was performed with immunoSEQ multiplex PCR; in TCRdb, only in-frame clones are kept and a portion is missing. The sample holds hundreds of thousands of clones; around nine tenths are singletons and the top ten take 1.2% to 1.5%. Specimen: PBMCs or T cells enriched from blood (not recorded which). The chain links TRBV18 to TRBJ1-5; 10 bases fit TRBD1. This TCR was sampled from a woman aged 18-29 years who had been exposed to COVID-19. CDR3 region: CASSPDRGIDQPQHF. Here the CDR3 DNA reads TGTGCCAGCTCACCGGACAGGGGGATTGATCAGCCCCAGCATTTT.